These 14 T cell receptor beta chains share one sample of origin, sequenced in a study of sequential checkpoint blockade in melanoma (dated by TCRdb to about 2019). Library preparation employed the immunoSEQ multiplex PCR assay. The table was pulled from immuneACCESS by TCRdb, which kept in-frame rearrangements only. Such tables lose some clones; where checked, under half of the loss comes from unresolved V genes, and the rest has no known cause. The sample table shows approximately 28,000 clones, and approximately 91% are seen once. The ten largest clones take up around 13% of the sample. The treatment or condition label on this specimen signifies: randomized to nivolumab then ipilimumab (arm A) or the reverse (arm B). The source was CD8+ T cells sorted from blood (inferred from file names), collected from a patient given nivolumab and ipilimumab in sequence. The receptors come from a human donor with melanoma.

The sample holds one count of this clone. The CDR3 is CASSPGLADFYNEQFF. The CDR3, as DNA: TGTGCCAGCAGTCCGGGACTAGCGGACTTCTACAATGAGCAGTTCTTC. J is TRBJ2-1 and V is TRBV27; 11 nucleotides align to TRBD2. J lost 3 bases, V lost 5 bases, and 6 bases had no gene match. Germline CDR1 MNHEY, CDR2 SMNVEV (reference sequence). The CDR3 is 16 residues long.

The J gene is TRBJ1-3, the V gene TRBV9; D unclear. Trimming shortened V by 0 bases and J by 0 bases, and 7 bases separated the two germline ends. There are 15 residues in the CDR3. Per the germline V gene, CDR1 is SGDLS and CDR2 is YYNGEE. The CDR3 spells CASSVVAGSGNTIYF. The CDR3 DNA follows: TGTGCCAGCAGCGTAGTAGCCGGCTCTGGAAACACCATATATTTT.

Comments on this clone: A junction end diverges from the germline sequence, so it may reflect a read error. The chain couples TRBV30 to TRBJ1-1, with D uncertain. The CDR3 has 11 amino acids. Germline V gives CDR1 GTSNPN, CDR2 SVGIG (reference sequence). The CDR3 DNA reads TGTGCCTGGAGGCCGATTGCACAGCACCTCTTT. This translates into CAWRPIAQHLF.

The chain is built from TRBV7-8 and TRBJ2-1; 10 bases match TRBD2. Germline loops: CDR1 SGHVS, CDR2 FQNEAQ. J gave up 7 bases and V 5 bases, and 14 bases lay outside the gene matches. The CDR3 consists of 17 residues. CDR3 loop: CASSPHPGLAFVNEQFF. As DNA, the CDR3 is TGTGCCAGCAGCCCCCACCCGGGACTAGCGTTCGTGAATGAGCAGTTCTTC.

V gene TRBV7-9 combines with J gene TRBJ2-7; D is undetermined. The CDR3 covers 14 residues. In germline, CDR1 is SEHNR, CDR2 FQNEAQ (reference sequence). Trimming removed 2 bases from V and 3 bases from J, with 11 bases in between. The CDR3 loop is CASSLNSGFYEQYF. The CDR3 nucleotides read TGTGCCAGCAGCTTAAATTCAGGATTCTACGAGCAGTACTTC.

V is TRBV27 and J is TRBJ1-2; the D gene is possibly TRBD1 (6 bases). Between the trimmed V and J ends, which lost 6 bases and 4 bases, there was a span of 15 bases. The CDR3 runs 14 residues. Germline CDR1 is MNHEY and CDR2 is SMNVEV (reference sequence). The CDR3 region has the DNA TGTGCCAGCAGGCGGATACAGGGTTCCTATGGCTACACCTTC. Protein sequence: CASRRIQGSYGYTF.

This chain uses TRBV2 with TRBJ1-4, with a weak D call TRBD1 (6 bases). V lost 6 bases, J lost 3 bases, and 14 bases lay in between. This CDR3 is 15 amino acids long. Germline V gene lookup returns CDR1 SNHLY and CDR2 FYNNEI. The CDR3 loop reads CASRAPGQPNEKLFF. The CDR3 DNA reads as TGTGCCAGCAGGGCCCCGGGACAACCTAATGAAAAACTGTTTTTT.

CDR3 loop: CASTKPGTPYNEQFF. In DNA form, the CDR3 reads TGTGCCAGCACCAAACCCGGGACACCCTACAATGAGCAGTTCTTC. This chain links TRBV6-6 with TRBJ2-1; D might be TRBD1 (6 bases). Trimming cost V 7 bases and J 2 bases, with 15 bases left between them. Germline V CDR1 and CDR2: MNHNY, SVGAGI (reference sequence). There are 15 residues in the CDR3.

The rearrangement joins TRBV28 to TRBJ2-5, with 8 bases identical to TRBD2. In germline, CDR1 is MDHEN, CDR2 SYDVKM. The junction had 4 bases not matched to a gene; V was cut back by 3 bases and J by 4 bases. The length of the CDR3 is 14 residues. CDR3 nucleotides: TGTGCCAGCAGTTTGGGTCTAGCGGGAGAGACCCAGTACTTC. This translates into CASSLGLAGETQYF.

Notes on this clone: A far larger clone differs by one base, so this is likely a read error. The gene calls are TRBV29-1 and TRBJ2-5; 7 bases are a match to TRBD2. Germline values: CDR1 SQVTM, CDR2 ANQGSEA. Unmatched junction bases numbered 15, after V lost 6 bases and J lost 11 bases. The CDR3 contains 13 residues. DNA of the CDR3: TGCAGCGTGGAGGGAGGGAGCTCCTACCAGCAGTACTTC. This codes for CSVEGGSSYQQYF.

The V and J genes are TRBV4-3 and TRBJ2-1; the D gene is possibly TRBD2 (5 bases). The CDR3 is 14 amino acids. Trimming shortened V by 4 bases and J by 2 bases, and 9 bases separated the two germline ends. Germline values: CDR1 LGHNA, CDR2 YSLEER. The CDR3 region has the DNA TGCGCCAGCAGCCCCAGCGGAGCCTACAATGAGCAGTTCTTC. Translation: CASSPSGAYNEQFF.

This chain uses TRBV7-2 with TRBJ1-5, with D possibly TRBD1 on 6 matching bases. This CDR3 contains 16 residues. V was clipped by 3 bases and J by 6 bases, with 18 bases between them. Germline V CDR1 and CDR2: SGHTA, FQGNSA. This CDR3 reads CASSLAAQGRSQPQHF. In nucleotides, the CDR3 is TGTGCCAGCAGCTTGGCGGCACAGGGACGGAGTCAGCCCCAGCATTTT.

Only one count was recorded for this clone. V gene TRBV4-3 combines with J gene TRBJ2-7; D is undetermined. Germline assignment: CDR1 LGHNA and CDR2 YSLEER. Trimming pared 1 base from V and 4 bases from J, leaving 11 bases between. The CDR3 is 14 residues long. CDR3 coding DNA: TGCGCCAGCAGCCAAGGGGCGTTCTCTTACGAGCAGTACTTC. This codes for CASSQGAFSYEQYF.

This rearrangement joins TRBV6-5 to TRBJ2-5; 11 bases align to TRBD2. V lost 4 bases to trimming and J lost 7 bases; unmatched junction nucleotides: 8. The germline gives CDR1 MNHEY, CDR2 SVGAGI. The CDR3 contains 15 residues. CDR3 sequence: CASSLGLAAPGTQYF. CDR3 DNA sequence: TGTGCCAGCAGTTTGGGACTAGCGGCCCCAGGGACCCAGTACTTC.